The rows below give T cell receptor beta chains drawn from one sample of a study of blood T cells in healthy people across ages. TCRdb re-called the 5' RACE reads through MiXCR, storing one row per CDR3 protein. The data contain about 800,000 distinct CDR3 sequences, roughly 25% of them singletons. The same data also contributed to another study, on T cells of mothers and their children.

Sequencing was performed on blood. These receptors all stem from a boy aged 5-17 years in good health. The CDR3 runs from the conserved cysteine through the conserved F or W. Each record gives: CDR3 protein, CDR3 DNA, clone size, J gene, V gene, D gene, CDR3 length. A D gene is named only where the DNA matches it firmly. Clone size is stated in some rows and not others, as once, few, many or a class when expanded.

CDR3: CASSRIDTNGELFF; DNA: TGCGCCAGCAGCCGCATAGATACGAACGGGGAGCTGTTTTTT; size: NA; J: TRBJ2-2; V: TRBV4-3; D: NA; length: 14
CDR3: CASSVVGSTDTQYF; DNA: TGTGCCAGCAGCGTAGTAGGGTCCACAGATACGCAGTATTTT; size: NA; J: TRBJ2-3; V: TRBV9; D: NA; length: 14
CDR3: CASEGGMNTEAFF; DNA: TGTGCCAGCGAGGGGGGCATGAACACTGAAGCTTTCTTT; size: NA; J: TRBJ1-1; V: TRBV6-2/TRBV6-3; D: NA; length: 13
CDR3: CASSLLPGSNPHEQYF; DNA: TGTGCCAGCAGTTTACTCCCAGGGAGCAATCCTCACGAGCAGTACTTC; size: NA; J: TRBJ2-7; V: TRBV28; D: NA; length: 16
CDR3: CASSRTTGQNSGNTIYF; DNA: TGCGCCAGCAGTCGGACAACGGGACAGAACTCTGGAAACACCATATATTTT; size: few; J: TRBJ1-3; V: TRBV5-1; D: TRBD1; length: 17
CDR3: CSAQLLTGTGHQETQYF; DNA: TGCAGTGCCCAACTCCTGACCGGGACAGGACACCAAGAGACCCAGTACTTC; size: few; J: TRBJ2-5; V: TRBV20-1; D: TRBD1; length: 17
CDR3: CATSGLADNEQFF; DNA: TGTGCCACCAGCGGACTAGCGGACAATGAGCAGTTCTTC; size: few; J: TRBJ2-1; V: TRBV15; D: TRBD2; length: 13
CDR3: CASSLNLAELTDTQYF; DNA: TGCGCCAGCAGCTTGAACCTAGCGGAGCTCACAGATACGCAGTATTTT; size: NA; J: TRBJ2-3; V: TRBV4-3; D: TRBD2; length: 16
CDR3: CASRGTTGGEKLFF; DNA: TGCGCCAGCAGGGGGACCACCGGAGGTGAAAAACTGTTTTTT; size: NA; J: TRBJ1-4; V: TRBV10-2; D: NA; length: 14
CDR3: CASTSGSANQETQYF; DNA: TGTGCCAGCACCTCAGGGTCAGCAAACCAAGAGACCCAGTACTTC; size: NA; J: TRBJ2-5; V: TRBV28; D: NA; length: 15
CDR3: CASSLDGNLQETQYF; DNA: TGTGCCAGCAGCTTAGACGGGAACTTACAAGAGACCCAGTACTTC; size: few; J: TRBJ2-5; V: TRBV7-2; D: NA; length: 15
CDR3: CASSQGRRGTDTEAFF; DNA: TGTGCCAGCAGCCAAGGGAGGAGGGGGACGGACACTGAAGCTTTCTTT; size: NA; J: TRBJ1-1; V: TRBV3-1; D: NA; length: 16
CDR3: CASSYLPDRGYTF; DNA: TGTGCCAGCAGTTACCTCCCGGATAGGGGCTACACCTTC; size: NA; J: TRBJ1-2; V: TRBV6-6; D: NA; length: 13
CDR3: CASSLEQGADHEAFF; DNA: TGTGCCAGCAGCTTAGAGCAGGGGGCGGACCATGAAGCTTTCTTT; size: NA; J: TRBJ1-1; V: TRBV7-9; D: TRBD1; length: 15
CDR3: CSVEVSGDSGRDYEQYF; DNA: TGCAGCGTTGAAGTGTCGGGGGACAGCGGGCGGGACTACGAGCAGTACTTC; size: NA; J: TRBJ2-7; V: TRBV29-1; D: NA; length: 17
CDR3: CASSFTGTIPYEQYF; DNA: TGTGCCAGCAGTTTTACCGGGACAATCCCCTACGAGCAGTACTTC; size: NA; J: TRBJ2-7; V: TRBV7-2; D: NA; length: 15
CDR3: CASSPRTGTGGYTF; DNA: TGCGCCAGCAGCCCCAGGACAGGGACGGGTGGCTACACCTTC; size: few; J: TRBJ1-2; V: TRBV5-1; D: TRBD1; length: 14
CDR3: CASKGLSGVRNQPQHF; DNA: TGTGCCAGCAAGGGGCTTTCAGGGGTTCGCAATCAGCCCCAGCATTTT; size: few; J: TRBJ1-5; V: TRBV6-1; D: NA; length: 16
CDR3: CASSPLAGGPTDTQYF; DNA: TGTGCCAGCAGCCCTTTAGCGGGAGGACCCACAGATACGCAGTATTTT; size: NA; J: TRBJ2-3; V: TRBV3-1; D: TRBD2; length: 16
CDR3: CASSQDPPSGGATEQFF; DNA: TGCGCCAGCAGCCAAGATCCCCCCAGCGGGGGGGCTACTGAGCAGTTCTTC; size: NA; J: TRBJ2-1; V: TRBV4-3; D: TRBD2; length: 17
CDR3: CASTNMEGGLYEQFF; DNA: TGTGCCAGCACCAACATGGAGGGGGGCCTCTATGAGCAGTTCTTC; size: few; J: TRBJ2-1; V: TRBV7-9; D: NA; length: 15
CDR3: CASSHKYRGRDHGYTF; DNA: TGTGCCAGCAGTCATAAGTACAGGGGGAGGGACCATGGCTACACCTTC; size: once; J: TRBJ1-2; V: TRBV28; D: TRBD1; length: 16
CDR3: CAISESELDMGNQPQHF; DNA: TGTGCCATCAGTGAGTCGGAGTTGGACATGGGTAATCAGCCCCAGCATTTT; size: NA; J: TRBJ1-5; V: TRBV10-3; D: NA; length: 17
CDR3: CASSTQDRVTYGYTF; DNA: TGTGCCAGCAGTACCCAGGACAGAGTCACCTATGGCTACACCTTC; size: NA; J: TRBJ1-2; V: TRBV6-6; D: NA; length: 15
CDR3: CASSLVYGRPASGANVLTF; DNA: TGTGCCAGCAGCTTAGTGTACGGTCGCCCAGCCTCTGGGGCCAACGTCCTGACTTTC; size: NA; J: TRBJ2-6; V: TRBV7-2; D: NA; length: 19
CDR3: CASSLQSGGPAKNIQYF; DNA: TGTGCCAGCAGCCTCCAGAGTGGGGGTCCAGCCAAAAACATTCAGTACTTC; size: few; J: TRBJ2-4; V: TRBV7-2; D: NA; length: 17
CDR3: CASSQGQYLYSYEQYF; DNA: TGTGCCAGCAGCCAAGGGCAATACTTATATTCCTACGAGCAGTACTTC; size: few; J: TRBJ2-7; V: TRBV3-1; D: NA; length: 16
CDR3: CSAVFLPPGNTIYF; DNA: TGCAGCGCCGTATTTCTCCCGCCTGGAAACACCATATATTTT; size: NA; J: TRBJ1-3; V: TRBV29-1; D: NA; length: 14